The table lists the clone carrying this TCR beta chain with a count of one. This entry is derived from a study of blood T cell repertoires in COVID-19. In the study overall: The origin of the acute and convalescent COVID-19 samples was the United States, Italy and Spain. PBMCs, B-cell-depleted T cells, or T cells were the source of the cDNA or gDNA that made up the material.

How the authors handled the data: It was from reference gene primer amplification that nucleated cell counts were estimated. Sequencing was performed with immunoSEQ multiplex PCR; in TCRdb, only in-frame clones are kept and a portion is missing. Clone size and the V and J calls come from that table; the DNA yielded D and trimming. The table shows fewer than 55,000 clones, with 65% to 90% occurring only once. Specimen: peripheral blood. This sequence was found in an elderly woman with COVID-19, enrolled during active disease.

Here the CDR3 DNA reads TGTGCCAGCAGCTACGGTACAGGGGACAATCAGCCCCAGCATTTT. It specifies CASSYGTGDNQPQHF. V usage is TRBV9 and J usage is TRBJ1-5, with TRBD1 matching 7 bases. The CDR3 loop spans 15 amino acids. The germline CDR1 and CDR2 sequences are SGDLS and YYNGEE. After removal of 4 bases from V and 3 bases from J, the junction contained 7 bases not matched to a gene.